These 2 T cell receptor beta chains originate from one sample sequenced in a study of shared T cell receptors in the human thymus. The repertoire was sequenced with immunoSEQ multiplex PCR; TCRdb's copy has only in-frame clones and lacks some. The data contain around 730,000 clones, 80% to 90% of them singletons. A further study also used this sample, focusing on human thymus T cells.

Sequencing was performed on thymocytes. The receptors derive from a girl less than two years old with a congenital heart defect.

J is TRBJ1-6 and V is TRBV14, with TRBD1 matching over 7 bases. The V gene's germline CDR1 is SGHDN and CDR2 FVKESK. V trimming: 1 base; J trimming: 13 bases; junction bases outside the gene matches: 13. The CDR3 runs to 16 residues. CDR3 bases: TGTGCCAGCAGCCAAGGAGGGACAGTCCATGTTAGGCCCCTCCACTTT. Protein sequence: CASSQGGTVHVRPLHF.

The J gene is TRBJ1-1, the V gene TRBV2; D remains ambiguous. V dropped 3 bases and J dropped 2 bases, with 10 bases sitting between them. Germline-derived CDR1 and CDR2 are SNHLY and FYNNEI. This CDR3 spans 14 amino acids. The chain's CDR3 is CASSDVSLNTEAFF. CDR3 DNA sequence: TGTGCCAGCAGTGATGTTAGTTTAAACACTGAAGCTTTCTTT.